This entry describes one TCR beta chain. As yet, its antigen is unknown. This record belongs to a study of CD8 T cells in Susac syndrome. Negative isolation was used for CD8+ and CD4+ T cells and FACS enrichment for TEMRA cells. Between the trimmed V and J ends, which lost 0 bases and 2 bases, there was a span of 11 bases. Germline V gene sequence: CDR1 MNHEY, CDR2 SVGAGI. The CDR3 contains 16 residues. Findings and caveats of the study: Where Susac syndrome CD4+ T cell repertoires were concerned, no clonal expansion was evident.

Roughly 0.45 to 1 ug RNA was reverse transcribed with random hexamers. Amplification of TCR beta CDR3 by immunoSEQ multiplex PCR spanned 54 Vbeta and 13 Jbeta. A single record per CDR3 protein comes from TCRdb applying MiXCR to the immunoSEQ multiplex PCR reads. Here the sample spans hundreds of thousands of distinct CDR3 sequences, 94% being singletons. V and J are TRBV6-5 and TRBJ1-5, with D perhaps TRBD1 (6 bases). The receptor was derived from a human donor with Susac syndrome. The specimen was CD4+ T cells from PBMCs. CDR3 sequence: CASSYSRGLGNQPQHF. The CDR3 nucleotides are TGTGCCAGCAGTTACTCCAGGGGCTTAGGCAATCAGCCCCAGCATTTT.